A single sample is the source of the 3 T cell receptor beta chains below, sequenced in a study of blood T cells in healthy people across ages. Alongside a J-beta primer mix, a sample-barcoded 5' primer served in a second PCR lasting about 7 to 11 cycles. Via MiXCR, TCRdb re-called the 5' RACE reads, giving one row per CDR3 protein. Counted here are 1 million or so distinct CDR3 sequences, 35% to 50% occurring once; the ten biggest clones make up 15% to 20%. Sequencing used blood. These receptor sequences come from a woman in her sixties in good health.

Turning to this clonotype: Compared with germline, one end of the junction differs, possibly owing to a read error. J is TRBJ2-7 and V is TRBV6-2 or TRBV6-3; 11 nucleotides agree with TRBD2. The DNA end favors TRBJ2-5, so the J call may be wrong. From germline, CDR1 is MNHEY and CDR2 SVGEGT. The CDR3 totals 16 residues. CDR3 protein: CASSYSGLAARQTQYF. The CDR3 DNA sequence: TGTGCTAGCAGTTACTCGGGACTAGCGGCCAGGCAGACCCAGTACTTC.

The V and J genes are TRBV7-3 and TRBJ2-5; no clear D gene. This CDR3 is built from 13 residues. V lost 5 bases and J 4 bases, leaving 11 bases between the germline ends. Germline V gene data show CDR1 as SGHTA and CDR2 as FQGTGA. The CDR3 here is CASSREDGETQYF. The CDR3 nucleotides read TGTGCCAGCAGCAGAGAGGATGGAGAGACCCAGTACTTC.

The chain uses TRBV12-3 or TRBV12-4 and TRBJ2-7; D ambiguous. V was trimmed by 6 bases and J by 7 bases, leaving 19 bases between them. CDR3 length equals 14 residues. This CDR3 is CASSPRQLTEEQYF. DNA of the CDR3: TGTGCCAGCAGCCCCCGTCAGTTGACCGAGGAGCAGTACTTC.